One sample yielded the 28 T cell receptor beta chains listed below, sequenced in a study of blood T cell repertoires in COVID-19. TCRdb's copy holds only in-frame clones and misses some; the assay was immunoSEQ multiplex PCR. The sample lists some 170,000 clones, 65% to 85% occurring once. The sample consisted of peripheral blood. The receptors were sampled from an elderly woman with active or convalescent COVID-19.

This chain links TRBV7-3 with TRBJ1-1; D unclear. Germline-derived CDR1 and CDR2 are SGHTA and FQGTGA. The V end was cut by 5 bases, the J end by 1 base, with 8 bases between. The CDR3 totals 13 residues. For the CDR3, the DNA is TGTGCCAGCAGCATCTCAGGGAACACTGAAGCTTTCTTT. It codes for CASSISGNTEAFF.

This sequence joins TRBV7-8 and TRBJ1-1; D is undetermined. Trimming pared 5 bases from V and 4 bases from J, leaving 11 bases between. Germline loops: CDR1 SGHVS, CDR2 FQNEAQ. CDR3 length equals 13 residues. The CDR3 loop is CASSTREVTEAFF. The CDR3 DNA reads TGTGCCAGCAGCACCCGGGAGGTCACTGAAGCTTTCTTT.

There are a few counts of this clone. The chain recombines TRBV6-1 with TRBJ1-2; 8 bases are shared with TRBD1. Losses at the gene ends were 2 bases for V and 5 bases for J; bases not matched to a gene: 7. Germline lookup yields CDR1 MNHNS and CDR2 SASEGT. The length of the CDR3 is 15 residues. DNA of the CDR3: TGTGCCAGCAGTGAATACTCAGGACAGGGATATGGCTACACCTTC. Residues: CASSEYSGQGYGYTF.

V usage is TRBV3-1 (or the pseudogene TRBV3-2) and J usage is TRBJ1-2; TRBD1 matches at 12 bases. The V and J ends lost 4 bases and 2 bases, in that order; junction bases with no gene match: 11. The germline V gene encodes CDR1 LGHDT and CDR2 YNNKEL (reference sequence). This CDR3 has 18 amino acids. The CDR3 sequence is CASSPHRDRGRQNYGYTF. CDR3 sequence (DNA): TGTGCCAGCAGCCCCCACCGGGACAGGGGGCGTCAGAACTATGGCTACACCTTC.

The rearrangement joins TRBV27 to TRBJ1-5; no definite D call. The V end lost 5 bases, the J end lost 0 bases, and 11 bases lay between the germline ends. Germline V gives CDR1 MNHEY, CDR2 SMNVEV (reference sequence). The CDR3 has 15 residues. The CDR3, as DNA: TGTGCCAGCAGTCCCTGGACTGGTAGCAATCAGCCCCAGCATTTT. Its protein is CASSPWTGSNQPQHF.

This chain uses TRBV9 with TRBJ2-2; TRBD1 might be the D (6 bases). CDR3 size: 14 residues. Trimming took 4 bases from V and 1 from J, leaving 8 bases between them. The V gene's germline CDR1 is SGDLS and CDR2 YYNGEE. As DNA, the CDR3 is TGTGCCAGCAGCCGGACAGTGAACACCGGGGAGCTGTTTTTT. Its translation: CASSRTVNTGELFF. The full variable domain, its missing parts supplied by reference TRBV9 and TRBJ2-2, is DSGVTQTPKHLITATGQRVTLRCSPRSGDLSVYWYQQSLDQGLQFLIQYYNGEERAKGNILERFSAQQFPDLHSELNLSSLELGDSALYFCASSRTVNTGELFFGEGSRLTVL.

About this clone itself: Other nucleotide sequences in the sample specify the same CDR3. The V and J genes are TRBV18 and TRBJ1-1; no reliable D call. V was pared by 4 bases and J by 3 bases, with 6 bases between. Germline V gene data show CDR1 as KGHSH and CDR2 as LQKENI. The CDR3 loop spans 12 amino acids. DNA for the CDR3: TGTGCCAGCTCACTCTTAGACACTGAAGCTTTCTTT. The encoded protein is CASSLLDTEAFF.

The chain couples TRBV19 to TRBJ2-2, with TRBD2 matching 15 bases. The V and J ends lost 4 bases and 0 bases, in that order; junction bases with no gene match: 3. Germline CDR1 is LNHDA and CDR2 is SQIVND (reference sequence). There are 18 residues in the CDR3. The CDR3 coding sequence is TGTGCCAGTAGTACGGGACTAGCGGGGGGTGCGAACACCGGGGAGCTGTTTTTT. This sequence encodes CASSTGLAGGANTGELFF.

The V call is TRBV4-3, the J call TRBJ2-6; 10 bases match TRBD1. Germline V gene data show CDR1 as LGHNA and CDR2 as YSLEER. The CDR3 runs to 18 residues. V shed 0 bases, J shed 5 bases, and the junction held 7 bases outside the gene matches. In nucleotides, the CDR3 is TGCGCCAGCAGCCAAGATAAGAGACAGGGGGCTTGGGCCAACGTCCTGACTTTC. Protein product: CASSQDKRQGAWANVLTF.

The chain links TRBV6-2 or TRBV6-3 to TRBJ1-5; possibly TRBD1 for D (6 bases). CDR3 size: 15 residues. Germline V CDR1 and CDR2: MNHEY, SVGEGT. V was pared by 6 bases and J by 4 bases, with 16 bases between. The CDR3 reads CASSPWGPVNQPQHF. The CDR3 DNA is TGTGCCAGCAGCCCCTGGGGGCCAGTAAATCAGCCCCAGCATTTT.

The CDR3 sequence is CASSFGTGFEKLFF. The CDR3 nucleotides read TGCGCCAGCAGCTTTGGGACAGGGTTTGAAAAACTGTTTTTT. The chain carries TRBV5-1 and TRBJ1-4; 9 nucleotides agree with TRBD1. Trimming cost V 2 bases and J 7 bases; bases outside gene matches: 3. The CDR3 runs to 14 residues. The germline V gene has CDR1 SGHRS and CDR2 YFSETQ.

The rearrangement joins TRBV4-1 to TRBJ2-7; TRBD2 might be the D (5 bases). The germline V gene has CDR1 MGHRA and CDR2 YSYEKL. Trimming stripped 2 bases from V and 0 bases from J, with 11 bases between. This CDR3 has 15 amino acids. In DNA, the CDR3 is TGCGCCAGCAGCCAAACCCCGGGATACTCCTACGAGCAGTACTTC. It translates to CASSQTPGYSYEQYF.

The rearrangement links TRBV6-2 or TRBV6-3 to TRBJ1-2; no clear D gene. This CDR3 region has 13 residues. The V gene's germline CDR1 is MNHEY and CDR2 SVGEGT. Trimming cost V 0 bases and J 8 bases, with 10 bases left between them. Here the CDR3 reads CASSYSTPPGYTF. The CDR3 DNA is TGTGCCAGCAGTTACTCGACTCCTCCGGGCTACACCTTC.

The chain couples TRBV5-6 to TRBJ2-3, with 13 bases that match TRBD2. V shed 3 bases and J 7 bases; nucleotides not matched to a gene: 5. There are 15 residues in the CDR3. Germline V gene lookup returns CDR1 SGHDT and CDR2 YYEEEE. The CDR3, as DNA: TGTGCCAGCAGCTCTACTAGCGGGGGGGCGTATACGCAGTATTTT. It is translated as CASSSTSGGAYTQYF. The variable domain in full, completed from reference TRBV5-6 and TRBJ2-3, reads DAGVTQSPTHLIKTRGQQVTLRCSPKSGHDTVSWYQQALGQGPQFIFQYYEEEERQRGNFPDRFSGHQFPNYSSELNVNALLLGDSALYLCASSSTSGGAYTQYFGPGTRLTVL.

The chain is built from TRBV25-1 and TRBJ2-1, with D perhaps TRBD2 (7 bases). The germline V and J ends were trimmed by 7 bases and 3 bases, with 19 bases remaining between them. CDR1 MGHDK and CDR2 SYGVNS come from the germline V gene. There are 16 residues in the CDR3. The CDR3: CASTSRGANLYNEQFF. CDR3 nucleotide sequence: TGTGCCAGCACCTCCCGGGGGGCCAATCTCTACAATGAGCAGTTCTTC.

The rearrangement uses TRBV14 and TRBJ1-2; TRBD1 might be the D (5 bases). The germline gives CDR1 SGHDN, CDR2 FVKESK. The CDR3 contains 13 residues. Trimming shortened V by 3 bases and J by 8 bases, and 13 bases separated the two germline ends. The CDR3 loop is CASSQLTGPGYTF. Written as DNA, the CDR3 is TGTGCCAGCAGCCAGCTCACAGGTCCCGGCTACACCTTC.

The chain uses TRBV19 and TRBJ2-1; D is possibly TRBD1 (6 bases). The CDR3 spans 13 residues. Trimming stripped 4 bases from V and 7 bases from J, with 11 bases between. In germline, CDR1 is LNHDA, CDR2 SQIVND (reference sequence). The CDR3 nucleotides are TGTGCCAGTAGTAAACAGAGGGGGAATGAGCAGTTCTTC. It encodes CASSKQRGNEQFF.

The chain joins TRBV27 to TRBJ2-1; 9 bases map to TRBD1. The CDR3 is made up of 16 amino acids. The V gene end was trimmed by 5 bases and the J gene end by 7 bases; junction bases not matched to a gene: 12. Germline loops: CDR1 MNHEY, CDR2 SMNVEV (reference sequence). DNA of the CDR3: TGTGCCAGCAGTCCAACCGGGACAGGGTTTAGGAATGAGCAGTTCTTC. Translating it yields CASSPTGTGFRNEQFF.

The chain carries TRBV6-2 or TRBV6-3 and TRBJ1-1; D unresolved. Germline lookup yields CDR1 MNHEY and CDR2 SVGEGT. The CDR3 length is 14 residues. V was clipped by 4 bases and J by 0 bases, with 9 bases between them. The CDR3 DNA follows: TGTGCCAGCAGTTGGCAGATGATGAACACTGAAGCTTTCTTT. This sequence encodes CASSWQMMNTEAFF.

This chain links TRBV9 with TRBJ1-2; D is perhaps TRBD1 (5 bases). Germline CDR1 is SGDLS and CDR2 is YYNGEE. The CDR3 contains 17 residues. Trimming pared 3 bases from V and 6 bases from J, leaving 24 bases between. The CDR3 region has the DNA TGTGCCAGCAGCGGGGGAGGGGCCAGGGTTGTTGGTGATGGCTACACCTTC. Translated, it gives CASSGGGARVVGDGYTF.

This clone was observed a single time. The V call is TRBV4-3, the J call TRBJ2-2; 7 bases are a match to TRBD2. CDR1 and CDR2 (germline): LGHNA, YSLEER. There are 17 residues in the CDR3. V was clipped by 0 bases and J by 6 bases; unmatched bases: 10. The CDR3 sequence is CASSQELGGTQSGELFF. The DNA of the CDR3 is TGCGCCAGCAGCCAAGAACTCGGGGGGACCCAGTCCGGGGAGCTGTTTTTT.

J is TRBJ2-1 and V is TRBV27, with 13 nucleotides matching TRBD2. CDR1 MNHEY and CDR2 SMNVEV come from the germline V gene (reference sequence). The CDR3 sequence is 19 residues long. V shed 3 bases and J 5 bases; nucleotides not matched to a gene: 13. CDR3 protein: CASSFIGLAGAARNNEQFF. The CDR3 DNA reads TGTGCCAGCAGTTTCATCGGACTAGCGGGGGCCGCTCGGAACAATGAGCAGTTCTTC.

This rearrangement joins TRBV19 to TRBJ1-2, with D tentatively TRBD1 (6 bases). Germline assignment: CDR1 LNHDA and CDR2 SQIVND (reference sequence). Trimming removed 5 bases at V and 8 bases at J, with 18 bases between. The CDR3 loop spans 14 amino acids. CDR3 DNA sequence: TGTGCCAGTAGTGAGGCAGGGGCCCGTTGGGGCTACACCTTC. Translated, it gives CASSEAGARWGYTF.

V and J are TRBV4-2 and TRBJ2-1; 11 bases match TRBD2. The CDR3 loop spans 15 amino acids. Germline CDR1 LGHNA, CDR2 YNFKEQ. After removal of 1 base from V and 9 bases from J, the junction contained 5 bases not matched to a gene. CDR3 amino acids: CASSQVAGGLREQFF. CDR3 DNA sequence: TGTGCCAGCAGCCAAGTAGCGGGGGGGCTCCGTGAGCAGTTCTTC.

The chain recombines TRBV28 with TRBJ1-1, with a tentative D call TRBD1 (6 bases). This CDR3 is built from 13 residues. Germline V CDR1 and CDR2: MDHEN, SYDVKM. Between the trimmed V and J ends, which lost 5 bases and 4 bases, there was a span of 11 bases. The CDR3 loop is CASSATGTTEAFF. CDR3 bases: TGTGCCAGCAGTGCCACAGGGACCACTGAAGCTTTCTTT.

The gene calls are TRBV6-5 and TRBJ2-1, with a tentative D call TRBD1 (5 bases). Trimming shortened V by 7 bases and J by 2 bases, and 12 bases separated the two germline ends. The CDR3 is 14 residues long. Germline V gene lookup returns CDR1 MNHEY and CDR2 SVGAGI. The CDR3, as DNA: TGTGCCAGCAAGGGTCCAGGGACCTACAATGAGCAGTTCTTC. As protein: CASKGPGTYNEQFF.

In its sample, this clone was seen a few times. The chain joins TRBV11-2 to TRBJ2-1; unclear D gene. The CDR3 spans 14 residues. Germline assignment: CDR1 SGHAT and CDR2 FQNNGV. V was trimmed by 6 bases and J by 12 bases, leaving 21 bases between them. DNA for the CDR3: TGTGCCAGCAGGAGCTTAGATAATGCCGTCGGGCAGTTCTTC. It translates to CASRSLDNAVGQFF.

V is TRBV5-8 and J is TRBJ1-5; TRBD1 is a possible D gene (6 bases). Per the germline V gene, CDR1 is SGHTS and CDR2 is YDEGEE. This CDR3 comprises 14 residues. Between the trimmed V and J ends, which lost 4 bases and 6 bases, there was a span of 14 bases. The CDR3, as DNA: TGTGCCAGCAGCCCAGGCCAGGGGACTCAGCCCCAGCATTTT. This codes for CASSPGQGTQPQHF. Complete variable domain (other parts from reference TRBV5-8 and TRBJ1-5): EAGVTQSPTHLIKTRGQQATLRCSPISGHTSVYWYQQALGLGLQFLLWYDEGEERNRGNFPPRFSGRQFPNYSSELNVNALELEDSALYLCASSPGQGTQPQHFGDGTRLSIL.